This TCR beta chain was found in a study of T-cell memory formation after mild COVID-19 (dated by TCRdb to the early 2020s). Background on the whole study: TCR sequence clusters from the two donors were found to be largely donor specific. In two donors, T-cell clones that expanded and contracted after mild COVID-19 were followed by sequencing TCRalpha and TCRbeta repertoires longitudinally. Two young, previously healthy adult volunteers made up the cohort, one male and one female.

General findings and caveats noted by the study authors: Only a couple of mild cases were covered in the study, and larger cohorts including severe cases with pre-infection samples were considered necessary. Contracting CD4+ clones were located mainly in the CM and EM memory subsets, whereas CD8+ clones were found to be enriched in EMRA. Whether the second-wave clones peaking on day 37 were SARS-CoV-2 specific was not confirmed. The detection of some responding clones in pre-infection memory suggests that pre-existing cross-reactive memory T cells joined the SARS-CoV-2 response. From day 15 to 85, contracting clones showed balanced CD4/CD8 phenotypes, whereas a second wave of clones that expanded from day 15 to 37 leaned towards CD4+.

In the case of this clonotype: Its target antigen remains unknown. Within one base of it there is no much larger clone, and no base qualities were kept.

Ficoll-Paque density gradient centrifugation was used to isolate PBMCs. The data were produced on an Illumina NovaSeq 6000. cDNA libraries for TCRalpha and TCRbeta were prepared by 5'RACE using constant-segment primers, with sample barcodes and unique molecular identifiers added. Trizol reagent was used to extract RNA from every sample. The libraries were amplified in two PCR steps, and the second step added a second sample barcode and Illumina TruSeq adapters. The libraries were sequenced on an Illumina NovaSeq using 2 x 150 bp paired-end reads. The authors processed their data as follows. Demultiplexing of reads and collapsing into UMI-guided consensus sequences were performed with migec v1.2.7. Using mixcr v2.1.11, UMI consensuses were aligned to TRA and TRB V and J templates and then assembled into clonotypes. A clonotype was counted as expanded or contracted only if both edgeR and NoisET called the change significant, with noise models trained on biological replicates. For edgeR calls, the cutoffs were a false discovery rate-adjusted p below 0.01 and a log2 fold-change threshold of 1. As an exploratory analysis of dynamics, max-normalized trajectories of the 1000 most abundant clonotypes were examined with PCA combined with hierarchical clustering. Separately sequenced CD4+ and CD8+ repertoires were used to assign the CD4 or CD8 phenotype of responding clones. TCRdb itself trimmed the public reads at Q25 with fastp, ran MiXCR and retained productive beta chains. Each entry is one CDR3 protein sequence, shown with its most common DNA and genes. What appears here as the V and J calls and clone size reflects TCRdb's work, not the paper's. The sample table lists 250,000 to 300,000 distinct CDR3 sequences, roughly 8.2% of them with a count of one. Roughly 22% of the sample belongs to the ten largest clones.

V loses 2 bases of germline sequence and J loses 0 bases, and the interval between the two ends is 7 bases. The germline V gene supplies CDR1 MGHRA and CDR2 YSYEKL. The CDR3 covers 14 residues, taking in both the cysteine and the phenylalanine. Only the CDR3 part of the read is kept: 42 bases, read in frame from the first base. Sequencing input: PBMCs or a T cell subset sorted from them (not recorded which). The V and J segments used are TRBV4-1 and TRBJ1-1; too little of a D gene remains to name it. The receptor comes from a young man who had mild COVID-19 (a few samples of this study predate the infection). The sample titles of this study are shuffled in the database, so cell type and time point are left out; the donor was told from shared clones. The DNA reads TGCGCCAGCAGCCAATTATCCGTGAACACTGAAGCTTTCTTT. The translation is CASSQLSVNTEAFF.